This is a list of T cell receptor beta chains from one sample in a study of blood T cell dynamics during melanoma immunotherapy. Profiled with immunoSEQ multiplex PCR; TCRdb holds only in-frame clones, not every one. Of around 10,000 clones detected, roughly 83% appear once; the ten largest clones hold about 18%. The specimen was blood, collected from a patient treated with checkpoint blockade. Receptors originate from a human donor with melanoma. Each CDR3 is given with its conserved first and last residue. The D gene is left open where the match is weak. Rows give clone size only sometimes, using once, few, many, or a class for an expanded clone.

D	J	V	size	CDR3	DNA
NA	TRBJ2-3	TRBV5-1	NA	CASSLAASASTDTQYF	TGCGCCAGCAGCTTGGCGGCGTCCGCTAGCACAGATACGCAGTATTTT
NA	TRBJ1-3	TRBV5-1	NA	CASSPEGGIGLMVPIYF	TGCGCCAGCAGCCCGGAAGGCGGGATTGGCTTGATGGTCCCCATATATTTT
NA	TRBJ1-2	TRBV18	NA	CASSPIKGSTNYGYTF	TGTGCCAGCTCACCAATAAAAGGAAGTACTAACTATGGCTACACCTTC
NA	TRBJ2-7	TRBV7-1	once	CASSPLRGVEQYF	TGTGCCAGCAGCCCCCTTAGGGGGGTCGAGCAGTACTTC
TRBD1	TRBJ1-5	TRBV19	NA	CASSTQGPPARPQHF	TGTGCCAGTAGCACACAGGGGCCTCCTGCTCGGCCCCAGCATTTT
NA	TRBJ1-1	TRBV19	NA	CASSTGIGTEAFF	TGTGCCAGTAGTACGGGGATTGGCACTGAAGCTTTCTTT
NA	TRBJ1-1	TRBV11-2	NA	CASSLGQNRGTEAFF	TGTGCCAGCAGCTTAGGGCAAAATCGCGGGACTGAAGCTTTCTTT
NA	TRBJ1-1	TRBV7-9	few	CASSLEGRGEAFF	TGTGCCAGCAGCTTAGAGGGGCGGGGTGAAGCTTTCTTT
TRBD1	TRBJ2-7	TRBV15	NA	CATSRGTLTAGQGYEQYF	TGTGCCACCAGCAGAGGTACGTTGACGGCGGGACAGGGCTACGAGCAGTACTTC
NA	TRBJ1-1	TRBV28	NA	CASRRPGGTEAFF	TGTGCCAGCAGAAGACCGGGGGGCACTGAAGCTTTCTTT
NA	TRBJ2-5	TRBV7-9	NA	CASSLGSSSLKETQYF	TGTGCCAGCAGCTTAGGGTCTAGCTCCCTAAAAGAGACCCAGTACTTC
TRBD2	TRBJ2-1	TRBV7-2	NA	CASSWTSGSNEQFF	TGTGCCAGCAGCTGGACTAGCGGGAGCAATGAGCAGTTCTTC
TRBD1	TRBJ2-5	TRBV6-1	NA	CASSHGTGGETQYF	TGTGCCAGCAGCCACGGGACAGGGGGAGAGACCCAGTACTTC
TRBD2	TRBJ2-2	TRBV11-2	few	CASSTRLAGGHEELFF	TGTGCCAGCAGCACCCGACTAGCGGGAGGGCATGAGGAGCTGTTTTTT
NA	TRBJ2-1	TRBV9	NA	CASSVALVGLGEQFF	TGTGCCAGCAGCGTAGCTTTGGTCGGCCTTGGGGAGCAGTTCTTC
NA	TRBJ2-6	TRBV7-9	NA	CASSLNSGANVLTF	TGTGCCAGCAGCTTGAACTCTGGGGCCAACGTCCTGACTTTC
NA	TRBJ1-1	TRBV19	NA	CASSIAAGMDRVTEAFF	TGTGCCAGTAGTATAGCCGCGGGTATGGATCGTGTCACTGAAGCTTTCTTT
TRBD1	TRBJ2-1	TRBV18	NA	CASSSQGQGEQFF	TGTGCCAGCTCGTCACAGGGGCAGGGTGAGCAGTTCTTC
NA	TRBJ1-1	TRBV27	few	CASSLSRNTEAFF	TGTGCCAGCAGTTTGAGTAGGAACACTGAAGCTTTCTTT
NA	TRBJ1-3	TRBV7-6	NA	CASSQGPGYSGNTIYF	TGTGCCAGCAGCCAAGGACCGGGGTACTCTGGAAACACCATATATTTT
TRBD2	TRBJ2-3	TRBV15	few	CATSRRGGGQGPDTQYF	TGTGCCACCAGCCGGCGGGGCGGGGGGCAGGGCCCAGATACGCAGTATTTT
TRBD1	TRBJ1-2	TRBV2	NA	CASTLGTDYGYTF	TGTGCCAGCACCCTCGGGACAGACTATGGCTACACCTTC
TRBD1	TRBJ1-1	TRBV28	NA	CASRLPGQKNTEAFF	TGTGCCAGCAGACTTCCGGGACAGAAGAACACTGAAGCTTTCTTT
TRBD1	TRBJ2-7	TRBV6-1	NA	CASSDRDRGTYEQYF	TGTGCCAGCAGTGATAGGGACAGGGGGACCTACGAGCAGTACTTC
NA	TRBJ2-1	TRBV10-3	NA	CAIRSDNEQFF	TGTGCCATCAGGTCCGACAATGAGCAGTTCTTC
NA	TRBJ1-2	TRBV7-3	NA	CASSWPGGFDYTF	TGTGCCAGCAGCTGGCCGGGGGGCTTCGACTACACCTTC
NA	TRBJ2-7	TRBV9	NA	CASSVVASSYEQYF	TGTGCCAGCAGCGTAGTGGCCAGCTCCTACGAGCAGTACTTC
NA	TRBJ1-3	TRBV5-1	NA	CASSLGSGGTSGNTIYF	TGCGCCAGCAGCCTGGGGTCGGGGGGGACCTCTGGAAACACCATATATTTT
NA	TRBJ1-5	TRBV5-6	NA	CASSLAGGQPLSNQPQHF	TGTGCCAGCAGCTTGGCCGGGGGGCAGCCATTAAGCAATCAGCCCCAGCATTTT
TRBD1	TRBJ2-7	TRBV28	few	CASSLTDRGYEQYF	TGTGCCAGCAGCCTCACAGACAGGGGATACGAGCAGTACTTC